Each of the 4 T cell receptor beta chains below was sequenced from the same sample in a study of control samples from healthy donors and cancer patients. Using immunoSEQ multiplex PCR, the repertoire was profiled, and TCRdb retains in-frame clones only, with some absent. The table has under 100,000 clones, 85% to 95% seen once. Sequencing used blood. Receptors originate from a woman aged 25 to 45 in good health.

The chain links TRBV28 to TRBJ1-6; 11 nucleotides agree with TRBD1. After removal of 3 bases from V and 10 bases from J, the junction contained 2 bases not matched to a gene. The germline gives CDR1 MDHEN, CDR2 SYDVKM. The CDR3 covers 14 residues. CDR3 sequence (DNA): TGTGCCAGCAGTTTCGGGACAGGGGGATCACCCCTCCACTTT. It yields the protein CASSFGTGGSPLHF.

The rearrangement links TRBV4-1 to TRBJ1-6; D is undetermined. The CDR3 is 16 amino acids. The V gene lost 1 base and the J gene lost 9 bases, with 16 bases spanning the gap. Germline CDR1 reads MGHRA; CDR2 reads YSYEKL. The CDR3 protein is CASSQGSEIEGSPLHF. In nucleotides, the CDR3 is TGCGCCAGCAGCCAAGGCTCGGAAATCGAGGGTTCACCCCTCCACTTT.

This clone was seen more than once but under ten times. The rearrangement uses TRBV27 and TRBJ1-1; 7 bases fit TRBD1. The CDR3 is 12 residues long. The germline V gene encodes CDR1 MNHEY and CDR2 SMNVEV (reference sequence). The V and J ends lost 3 bases and 11 bases, in that order; junction bases with no gene match: 6. Here the CDR3 reads CASSLLGGHAFF. CDR3 DNA sequence: TGTGCCAGCAGTTTGTTAGGGGGCCATGCTTTCTTT.

The rearrangement links TRBV5-1 to TRBJ1-4; the D gene is possibly TRBD1 (5 bases). The CDR3 is 16 residues long. CDR1 is SGHRS, CDR2 YFSETQ, per germline. V was pared by 6 bases and J by 7 bases, with 22 bases between. The CDR3 spells CASNPGGSLDGEKLFF. The DNA for the CDR3 is TGCGCCAGCAATCCCGGGGGGTCCTTAGACGGTGAAAAACTGTTTTTT.